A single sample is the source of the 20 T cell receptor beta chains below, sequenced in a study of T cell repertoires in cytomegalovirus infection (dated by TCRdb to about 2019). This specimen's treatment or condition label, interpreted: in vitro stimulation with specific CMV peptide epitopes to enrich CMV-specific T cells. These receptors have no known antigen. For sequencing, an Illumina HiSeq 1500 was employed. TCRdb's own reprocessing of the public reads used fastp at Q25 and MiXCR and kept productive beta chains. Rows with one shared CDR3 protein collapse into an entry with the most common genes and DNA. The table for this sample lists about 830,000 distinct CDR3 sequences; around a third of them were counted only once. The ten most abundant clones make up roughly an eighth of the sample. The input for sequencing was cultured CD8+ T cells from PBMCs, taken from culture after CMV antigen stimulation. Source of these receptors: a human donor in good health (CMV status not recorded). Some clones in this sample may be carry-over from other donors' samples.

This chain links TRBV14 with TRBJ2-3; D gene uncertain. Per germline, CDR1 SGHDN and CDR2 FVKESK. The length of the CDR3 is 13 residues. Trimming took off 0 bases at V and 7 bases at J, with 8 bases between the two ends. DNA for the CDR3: TGTGCCAGCAGCCAAGATGCGTTTCATACGCAGTATTTT. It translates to CASSQDAFHTQYF.

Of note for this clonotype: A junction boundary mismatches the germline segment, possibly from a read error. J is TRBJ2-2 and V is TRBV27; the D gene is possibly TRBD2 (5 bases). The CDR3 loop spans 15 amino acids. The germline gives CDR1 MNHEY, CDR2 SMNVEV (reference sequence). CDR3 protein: CVSSFEGTNTGELFF. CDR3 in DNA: TGTGTCAGCAGTTTTGAGGGAACGAACACCGGGGAGCTGTTTTTT.

CDR3 in amino acids: CASSLRREETQYF. In nucleotides, the CDR3 is TGTGCCAGCAGTTTGCGCAGAGAAGAGACCCAGTACTTC. The rearrangement uses TRBV27 and TRBJ2-5, with D hard to call. Germline V lookup: CDR1 MNHEY, CDR2 SMNVEV (reference sequence). The CDR3 consists of 13 residues. Trimming removed 3 bases from V and 3 bases from J, with 8 bases in between.

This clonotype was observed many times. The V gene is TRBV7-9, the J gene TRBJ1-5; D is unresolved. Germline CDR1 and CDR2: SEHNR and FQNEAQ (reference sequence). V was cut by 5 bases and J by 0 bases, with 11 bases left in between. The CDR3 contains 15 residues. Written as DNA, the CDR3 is TGTGCCAGCAGCCAGACGGCGGATAGCAATCAGCCCCAGCATTTT. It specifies CASSQTADSNQPQHF.

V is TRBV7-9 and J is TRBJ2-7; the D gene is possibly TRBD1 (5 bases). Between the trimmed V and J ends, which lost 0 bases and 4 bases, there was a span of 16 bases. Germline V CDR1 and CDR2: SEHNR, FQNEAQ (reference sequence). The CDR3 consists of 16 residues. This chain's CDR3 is CASSLARRDRSYEQYF. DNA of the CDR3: TGTGCCAGCAGCTTAGCGCGCAGGGATCGAAGTTACGAGCAGTACTTC.

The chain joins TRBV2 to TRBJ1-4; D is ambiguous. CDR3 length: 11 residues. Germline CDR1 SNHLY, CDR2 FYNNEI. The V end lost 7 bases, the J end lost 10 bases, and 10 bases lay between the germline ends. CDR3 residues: CASTPDGKLFF. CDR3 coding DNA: TGTGCCAGCACCCCCGATGGAAAACTGTTTTTT. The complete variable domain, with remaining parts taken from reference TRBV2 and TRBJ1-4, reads EPEVTQTPSHQVTQMGQEVILRCVPISNHLYFYWYRQILGQKVEFLVSFYNNEISEKSEIFDDQFSVERPDGSNFTLKIRSTKLEDSAMYFCASTPDGKLFFGSGTQLSVL.

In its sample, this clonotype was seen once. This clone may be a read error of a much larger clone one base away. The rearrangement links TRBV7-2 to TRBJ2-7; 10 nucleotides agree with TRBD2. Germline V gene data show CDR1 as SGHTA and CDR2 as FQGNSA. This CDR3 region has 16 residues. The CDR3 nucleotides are TGTGCCTGCAGCTCTTTTAGCGGGGGGATCTCCTACGAGCAGTACTTC. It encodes CACSSFSGGISYEQYF.

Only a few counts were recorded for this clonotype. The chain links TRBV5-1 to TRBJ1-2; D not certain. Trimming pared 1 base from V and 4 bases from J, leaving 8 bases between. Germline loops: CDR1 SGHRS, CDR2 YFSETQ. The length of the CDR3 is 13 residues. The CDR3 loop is CASSLKGFYGYTF. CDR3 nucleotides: TGCGCCAGCAGCTTGAAGGGCTTCTATGGCTACACCTTC.

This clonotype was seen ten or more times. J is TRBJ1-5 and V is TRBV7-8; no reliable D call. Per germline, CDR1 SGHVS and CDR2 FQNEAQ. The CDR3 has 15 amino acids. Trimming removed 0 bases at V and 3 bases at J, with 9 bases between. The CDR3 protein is CASSLASVINQPQHF. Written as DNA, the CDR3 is TGTGCCAGCAGCTTAGCATCCGTTATCAATCAGCCCCAGCATTTT.

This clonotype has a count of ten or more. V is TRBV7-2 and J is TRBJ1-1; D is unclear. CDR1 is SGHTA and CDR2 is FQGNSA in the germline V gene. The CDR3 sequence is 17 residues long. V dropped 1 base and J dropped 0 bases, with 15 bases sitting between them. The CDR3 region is CASSLGVTRLMNTEAFF. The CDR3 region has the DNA TGTGCCAGCAGCTTAGGCGTCACCCGATTAATGAACACTGAAGCTTTCTTT.

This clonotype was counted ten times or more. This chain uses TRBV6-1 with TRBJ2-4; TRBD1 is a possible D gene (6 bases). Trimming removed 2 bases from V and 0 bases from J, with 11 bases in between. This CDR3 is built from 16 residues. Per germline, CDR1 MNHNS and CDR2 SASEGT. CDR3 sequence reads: CASSEFAGVAKNIQYF. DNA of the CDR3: TGTGCCAGCAGTGAATTCGCAGGGGTAGCCAAAAACATTCAGTACTTC.

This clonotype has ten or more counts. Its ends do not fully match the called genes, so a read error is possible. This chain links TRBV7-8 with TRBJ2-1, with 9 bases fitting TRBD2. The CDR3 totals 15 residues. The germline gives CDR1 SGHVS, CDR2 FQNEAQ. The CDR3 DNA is TGTGCCAGCAGCTCCCGCTCGACTAGCGGCCATGAACAGTTCTTC. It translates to CASSSRSTSGHEQFF.

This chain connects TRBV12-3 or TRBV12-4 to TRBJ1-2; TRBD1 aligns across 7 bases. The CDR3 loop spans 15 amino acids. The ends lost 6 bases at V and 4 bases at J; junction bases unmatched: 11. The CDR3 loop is CASSTQGMALYGYTF. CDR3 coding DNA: TGTGCCAGCAGCACACAGGGGATGGCCCTCTATGGCTACACCTTC.

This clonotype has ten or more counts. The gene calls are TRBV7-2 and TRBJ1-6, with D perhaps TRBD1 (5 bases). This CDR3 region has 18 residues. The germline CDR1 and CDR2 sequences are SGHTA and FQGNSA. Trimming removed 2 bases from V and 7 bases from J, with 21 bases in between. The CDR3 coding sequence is TGTGCCAGCAGCTTACTGGACGGGGCAACTAAGAGGAATTCACCCCTCCACTTT. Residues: CASSLLDGATKRNSPLHF.

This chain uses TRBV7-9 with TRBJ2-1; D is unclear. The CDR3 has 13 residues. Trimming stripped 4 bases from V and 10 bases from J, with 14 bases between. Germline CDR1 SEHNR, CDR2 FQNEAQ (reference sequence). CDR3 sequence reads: CASSSSLAPEQFF. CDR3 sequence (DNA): TGTGCCAGCAGCTCGTCCTTAGCCCCGGAGCAGTTCTTC.

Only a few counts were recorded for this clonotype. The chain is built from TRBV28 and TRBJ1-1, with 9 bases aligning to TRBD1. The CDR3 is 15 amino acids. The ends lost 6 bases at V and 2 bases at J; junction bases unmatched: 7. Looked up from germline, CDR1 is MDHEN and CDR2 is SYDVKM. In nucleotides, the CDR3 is TGTGCCAGCAGAACAGGGGGCAGTGATAACACTGAAGCTTTCTTT. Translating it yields CASRTGGSDNTEAFF.

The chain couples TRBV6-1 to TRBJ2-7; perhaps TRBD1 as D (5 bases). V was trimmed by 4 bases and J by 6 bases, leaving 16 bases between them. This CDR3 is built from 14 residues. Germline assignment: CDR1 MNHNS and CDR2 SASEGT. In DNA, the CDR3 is TGTGCCAGCAGTGCTCCGGGCAGGGATCCCGAGCAGTACTTC. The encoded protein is CASSAPGRDPEQYF.

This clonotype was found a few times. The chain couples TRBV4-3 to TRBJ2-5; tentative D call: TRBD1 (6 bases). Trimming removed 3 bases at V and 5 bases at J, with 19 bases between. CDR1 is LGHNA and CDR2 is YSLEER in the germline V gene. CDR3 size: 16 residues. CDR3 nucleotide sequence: TGCGCCAGCAGCCAGTCCCCCCTGGGGGCTGAGGAGACCCAGTACTTC. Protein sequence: CASSQSPLGAEETQYF.

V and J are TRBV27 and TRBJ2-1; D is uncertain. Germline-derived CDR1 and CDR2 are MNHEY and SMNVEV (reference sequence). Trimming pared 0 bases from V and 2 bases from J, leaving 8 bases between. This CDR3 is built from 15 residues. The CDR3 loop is CASSLSPPTYNEQFF. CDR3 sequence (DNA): TGTGCCAGCAGTTTATCGCCACCTACCTACAATGAGCAGTTCTTC.

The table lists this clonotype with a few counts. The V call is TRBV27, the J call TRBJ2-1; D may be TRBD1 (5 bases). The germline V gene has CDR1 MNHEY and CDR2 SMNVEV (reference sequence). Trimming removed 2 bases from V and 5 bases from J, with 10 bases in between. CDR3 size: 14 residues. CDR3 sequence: CASSLAGSHNEQFF. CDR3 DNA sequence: TGTGCCAGCAGTTTAGCAGGGTCACACAATGAGCAGTTCTTC.